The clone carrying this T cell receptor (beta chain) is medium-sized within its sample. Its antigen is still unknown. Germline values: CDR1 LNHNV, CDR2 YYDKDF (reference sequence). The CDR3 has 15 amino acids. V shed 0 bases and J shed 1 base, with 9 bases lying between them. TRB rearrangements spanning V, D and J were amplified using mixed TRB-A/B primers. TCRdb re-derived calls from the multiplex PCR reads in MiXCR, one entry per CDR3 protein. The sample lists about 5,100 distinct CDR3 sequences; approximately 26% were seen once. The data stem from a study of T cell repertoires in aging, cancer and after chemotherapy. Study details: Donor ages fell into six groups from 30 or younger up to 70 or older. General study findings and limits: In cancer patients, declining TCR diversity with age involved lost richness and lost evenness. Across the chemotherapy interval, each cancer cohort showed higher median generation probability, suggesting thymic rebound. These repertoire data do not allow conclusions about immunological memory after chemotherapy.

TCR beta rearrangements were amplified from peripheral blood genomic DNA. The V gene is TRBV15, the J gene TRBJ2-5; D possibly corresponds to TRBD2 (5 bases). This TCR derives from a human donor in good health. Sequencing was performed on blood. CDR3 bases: TGTGCCACCAGCAGAGATTACGGAGGCCAAGAGACCCAGTACTTC. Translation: CATSRDYGGQETQYF.